This note documents a single TCR beta chain sequence. The data were taken from a study of blood T cell repertoires in COVID-19. Clones were read by immunoSEQ multiplex PCR, and TCRdb kept only the in-frame ones, dropping some. The top ten hold 9.5% to 15% of the sample, which has 70,000 or so clones, around 80% seen once. From germline, CDR1 is GTSNPN and CDR2 SVGIG (reference sequence). Trimming stripped 4 bases from V and 6 bases from J, with 19 bases between. The CDR3 length is 14 residues. This TCR came from a man over 45 with COVID-19, enrolled during active disease. The sample taken for sequencing was peripheral blood. The V gene is TRBV30, the J gene TRBJ2-7, with a tentative D call TRBD1 (6 bases). The CDR3 reads CAWIGQGSPPEQYF. The CDR3 DNA reads TGTGCCTGGATCGGTCAGGGGTCCCCCCCCGAGCAGTACTTC. The full variable domain, its missing parts supplied by reference TRBV30 and TRBJ2-7, is SQTIHQWPATLVQPVGSPLSLECTVEGTSNPNLYWYRQAAGRGLQLLFYSVGIGQISSEVPQNLSASRPQDRQFILSSKKLLLSDSGFYLCAWIGQGSPPEQYFGPGTRLTVT.